The 24 T cell receptor beta chains given below trace back to one sample, sequenced in a study of shared clonotypes between healthy human individuals. Only in-frame clones appear in the TCRdb table, and some are missing; sequencing was by immunoSEQ multiplex PCR. The sample contains over 2,000,000 clones, over 85% of which appear only once. Positive CCR7 selection of CD45RO-negative cells yielded the naive CD8 cells, and terminally differentiated effector memory CD45RA+ cells were excluded. Sequenced input: naive CD8+ T cells from PBMCs. The receptors derive from a young man in good health. Some clones in this sample may be carry-over from other donors' samples.

The rearrangement joins TRBV7-9 to TRBJ1-2; D call uncertain. CDR3 length: 11 amino acids. Trimming shortened V by 3 bases and J by 7 bases, and 6 bases separated the two germline ends. The V gene's germline CDR1 is SEHNR and CDR2 FQNEAQ (reference sequence). The CDR3: CASSFESGYTF. The CDR3 nucleotides read TGTGCCAGCAGCTTTGAGAGTGGCTACACCTTC.

This clone has just a few counts. J is TRBJ2-7 and V is TRBV27; 14 nucleotides align to TRBD2. With V trimmed by 5 bases and J by 4 bases, 7 bases remained unmatched. The CDR3 contains 16 residues. The germline V gene has CDR1 MNHEY and CDR2 SMNVEV (reference sequence). The CDR3 is CASSLRTSGGLYEQYF. The CDR3 nucleotides are TGTGCCAGCAGTCTCCGGACTAGCGGGGGGTTGTACGAGCAGTACTTC.

This clone was counted a single time. V is TRBV9 and J is TRBJ2-1; 7 bases align to TRBD2. This CDR3 spans 16 amino acids. Germline V gene data show CDR1 as SGDLS and CDR2 as YYNGEE. J was trimmed by 1 base and V by 1 base; bases with no gene match: 5. CDR3 coding DNA: TGTGCCAGCAGCGTAAAAGCGGGAAGGTCCTACAATGAGCAGTTCTTC. Its protein is CASSVKAGRSYNEQFF.

The V and J genes are TRBV27 and TRBJ2-1, with 8 bases aligning to TRBD2. The length of the CDR3 is 14 residues. The germline CDR1 and CDR2 sequences are MNHEY and SMNVEV (reference sequence). V dropped 2 bases and J dropped 5; count of bases not matched to a gene: 2. CDR3 in amino acids: CASSLQREHNEQFF. The CDR3 DNA is TGTGCCAGCAGTTTACAGCGGGAGCACAATGAGCAGTTCTTC.

The chain recombines TRBV28 with TRBJ2-2; 9 bases match TRBD2. Looked up from germline, CDR1 is MDHEN and CDR2 is SYDVKM. The CDR3 runs to 14 residues. The CDR3 DNA is TGTGGGACCAAAGGACTAGCGAATGGCGGGGAGCTGTTTTTT. Translated: CGTKGLANGGELFF.

The CDR3 DNA is TGTGCCAGCAGTTTATCGTCGGGGACAGGGGCTCCTGAGCAGTACTTC. It specifies CASSLSSGTGAPEQYF. The chain couples TRBV27 to TRBJ2-7; 10 bases align to TRBD1. This CDR3 has 16 amino acids. The germline V gene encodes CDR1 MNHEY and CDR2 SMNVEV (reference sequence). Germline trimming cut 0 bases from V and 7 bases from J; bases unmatched to any gene: 9.

The gene calls are TRBV14 and TRBJ2-1; perhaps D is TRBD1 or TRBD2 (5 bases each). There are 14 residues in the CDR3. V was shortened by 7 bases and J by 6 bases, with 16 bases between the two germline ends. Germline-derived CDR1 and CDR2 are SGHDN and FVKESK. CDR3 loop: CASNSGRKGNEQFF. The CDR3, as DNA: TGTGCCAGCAACTCGGGACGCAAAGGCAATGAGCAGTTCTTC.

This chain links TRBV25-1 with TRBJ2-4; no firm D call. This CDR3 region has 13 residues. Germline assignment: CDR1 MGHDK and CDR2 SYGVNS. The V and J ends lost 3 bases and 12 bases respectively, with 15 bases between them. CDR3: CASSDRPGPRQYF. The CDR3 DNA sequence: TGTGCCAGCAGTGACCGGCCAGGTCCACGTCAGTACTTC.

This chain connects TRBV27 to TRBJ1-2; D possibly corresponds to TRBD1 (6 bases). The V gene lost 3 bases and the J gene lost 13 bases, with 15 bases spanning the gap. Germline CDR1 and CDR2: MNHEY and SMNVEV (reference sequence). CDR3 length equals 12 residues. The CDR3 loop is CASSFNRAQFTF. The CDR3 nucleotides read TGTGCCAGCAGTTTCAACAGGGCCCAATTCACCTTC.

V and J are TRBV5-1 and TRBJ1-1, with D unclear. The germline V and J ends were trimmed by 0 bases and 3 bases, with 9 bases remaining between them. The CDR3 sequence is 14 residues long. Germline V gene sequence: CDR1 SGHRS, CDR2 YFSETQ. This CDR3 reads CASSLAVGYTEAFF. In DNA form, the CDR3 reads TGCGCCAGCAGCTTGGCAGTCGGGTACACTGAAGCTTTCTTT.

The chain uses TRBV11-3 and TRBJ2-1; 9 bases fit TRBD1. The CDR3 contains 15 residues. With 3 bases clipped from V and 6 bases from J, the junction kept 6 bases outside the gene matches. The germline CDR1 and CDR2 sequences are SGHNT and YENEEA. This chain's CDR3 is CASSLAGQGINEQFF. DNA for the CDR3: TGTGCCAGCAGCTTGGCTGGACAGGGGATCAATGAGCAGTTCTTC.

A remark on this clone: Other nucleotide sequences from this sample produce the same CDR3. The CDR3 reads CASSLRQGAYEQYF. The DNA of the CDR3 is TGTGCCAGCAGTCTCCGACAGGGAGCCTACGAGCAGTACTTC. The J gene is TRBJ2-7, the V gene TRBV27, with TRBD1 identical over 7 bases. The V gene end was trimmed by 5 bases and the J gene end by 2 bases; junction bases not matched to a gene: 6. This CDR3 has 14 amino acids. Germline loops: CDR1 MNHEY, CDR2 SMNVEV (reference sequence).

The chain is built from TRBV10-3 and TRBJ2-1; 11 nucleotides match TRBD2. This CDR3 has 16 residues. V gave up 4 bases and J gave up 6 bases; unmatched junction bases: 8. Germline CDR1 reads ENHRY; CDR2 reads SYGVKD. In DNA form, the CDR3 reads TGTGCCATCAGTGCGGGTAGCGGGAGGGCAGCCAATGAGCAGTTCTTC. It encodes CAISAGSGRAANEQFF.

Of note for this clone: In the same sample, other DNA sequences code for this CDR3. This rearrangement joins TRBV28 to TRBJ2-2; D is uncertain. Germline values: CDR1 MDHEN, CDR2 SYDVKM. The CDR3 is made up of 14 amino acids. V dropped 2 bases and J dropped 3 bases, with 7 bases sitting between them. This chain's CDR3 is CASSLSSYTGELFF. CDR3 sequence (DNA): TGTGCCAGCAGTTTAAGCAGTTACACCGGGGAGCTGTTTTTT.

The chain recombines TRBV28 with TRBJ1-3; TRBD1 might be the D (6 bases). Germline lookup yields CDR1 MDHEN and CDR2 SYDVKM. V shed 3 bases and J shed 3 bases, with 9 bases lying between them. The length of the CDR3 is 14 residues. The CDR3 nucleotides are TGTGCCAGCAGTTTTCGGACAGTTGGAAACACCATATATTTT. Translated, it gives CASSFRTVGNTIYF.

This chain uses TRBV10-1 with TRBJ2-1; 8 bases map to TRBD2. The CDR3 runs to 14 residues. CDR1 is WNHNN, CDR2 SYGVQD, per germline (reference sequence). V gave up 2 bases and J gave up 5 bases; unmatched junction bases: 2. This CDR3 reads CASSESSGDNEQFF. The CDR3 DNA is TGCGCCAGCAGTGAGAGTAGCGGGGACAATGAGCAGTTCTTC.

The chain links TRBV27 to TRBJ1-1, with 7 bases that match TRBD1. The J segment lost 0 bases and the V segment lost 7 bases, leaving 14 bases of the junction unmatched. This CDR3 has 17 amino acids. From germline, CDR1 is MNHEY and CDR2 SMNVEV (reference sequence). This chain's CDR3 is CASTLSKGASVNTEAFF. The DNA for the CDR3 is TGTGCCAGCACCCTGAGCAAGGGGGCGTCAGTGAACACTGAAGCTTTCTTT.

The chain couples TRBV9 to TRBJ2-7, with no clear D. The germline gives CDR1 SGDLS, CDR2 YYNGEE. V lost 0 bases to trimming and J lost 2 bases, with 9 bases between them. The CDR3 has 14 residues. The CDR3 DNA follows: TGTGCCAGCAGCGTAGACATCGTTCCCTACGAGCAGTACTTC. Amino acid sequence: CASSVDIVPYEQYF.

The rearrangement joins TRBV11-2 to TRBJ2-7; D not certain. Trimming removed 1 base at V and 2 bases at J, with 18 bases between. The CDR3 covers 17 residues. Germline-derived CDR1 and CDR2 are SGHAT and FQNNGV. The CDR3 sequence is CASSLVILLGGAYEQYF. CDR3 DNA: TGTGCCAGCAGCTTAGTAATTCTTCTGGGTGGGGCCTACGAGCAGTACTTC.

This chain joins TRBV5-1 and TRBJ1-1; D is ambiguous. CDR1 and CDR2 (germline): SGHRS, YFSETQ. V was cut by 2 bases and J by 2 bases, with 16 bases left in between. The CDR3 spans 16 residues. The chain's CDR3 is CASSFYGPEGNTEAFF. The DNA of the CDR3 is TGCGCCAGCAGCTTTTATGGGCCAGAGGGCAACACTGAAGCTTTCTTT.

This chain joins TRBV9 and TRBJ2-3, with unresolved D. The CDR3 is 13 residues long. Trimming cost V 6 bases and J 5 bases, with 13 bases left between them. Germline CDR1 reads SGDLS; CDR2 reads YYNGEE. The CDR3 loop is CASTPNARDTQYF. CDR3 nucleotide sequence: TGTGCCAGCACACCTAATGCCCGAGATACGCAGTATTTT. The full variable domain, its missing parts supplied by reference TRBV9 and TRBJ2-3, is DSGVTQTPKHLITATGQRVTLRCSPRSGDLSVYWYQQSLDQGLQFLIQYYNGEERAKGNILERFSAQQFPDLHSELNLSSLELGDSALYFCASTPNARDTQYFGPGTRLTVL.

The genes are TRBV7-8 and TRBJ2-3; tentatively, D is TRBD2 (6 bases). CDR1 and CDR2 (germline): SGHVS, FQNEAQ. The CDR3 contains 18 residues. V lost 4 bases to trimming and J lost 2 bases, with 22 bases between them. Here the CDR3 DNA reads TGTGCCAGCAGCTCACGTTTAAGCGGGCACCCCCTCACAGATACGCAGTATTTT. Translating it yields CASSSRLSGHPLTDTQYF.

V is TRBV6-1 and J is TRBJ2-7; a possible D gene is TRBD1 (6 bases). Trimming shortened V by 4 bases and J by 5 bases, and 21 bases separated the two germline ends. The CDR3 sequence is 16 residues long. CDR1 and CDR2 (germline): MNHNS, SASEGT. CDR3 DNA: TGTGCCAGCAGTGGAATACCAACAGGGTCTATCCACGAGCAGTACTTC. This encodes CASSGIPTGSIHEQYF.

This clone appeared once. The same CDR3 is also encoded by other DNA sequences in this sample. This chain links TRBV9 with TRBJ2-2; TRBD1 might be the D (5 bases). V gave up 1 base and J gave up 1 base, with 11 bases separating them. CDR1 is SGDLS, CDR2 YYNGEE, per germline. This CDR3 comprises 16 residues. The CDR3: CASSVRQGGNTGELFF. The CDR3 coding sequence is TGTGCCAGCAGCGTAAGGCAGGGTGGGAACACCGGGGAGCTGTTTTTT.